The T cell receptor beta chain described here comes from a study of shared clonotypes between healthy human individuals. Germline-derived CDR1 and CDR2 are MGHRA and YSYEKL. The CDR3 loop spans 16 amino acids. After removal of 0 bases from V and 7 bases from J, the junction contained 8 bases not matched to a gene. Clones were read by immunoSEQ multiplex PCR, and TCRdb kept only the in-frame ones, dropping some. The sample holds 450,000 to 600,000 clones; around three quarters are singletons and the top ten take 12%. Comments on this clone: Its antigen is as yet unknown.

Regarding the study as a whole: Apart from blood, nothing was sampled; tissue repertoires likely differ.

The chain carries TRBV4-1 and TRBJ2-1, with 8 bases aligning to TRBD2. Sequenced sample: PBMCs. This receptor was identified in a woman aged 40 to 55 in good health. Some clones in this sample may be carry-over from other donors' samples. DNA of the CDR3: TGCGCCAGCAGCCAAGATCAGGCCGCGGGAGGTAATGAGCAGTTCTTC. This translates into CASSQDQAAGGNEQFF.